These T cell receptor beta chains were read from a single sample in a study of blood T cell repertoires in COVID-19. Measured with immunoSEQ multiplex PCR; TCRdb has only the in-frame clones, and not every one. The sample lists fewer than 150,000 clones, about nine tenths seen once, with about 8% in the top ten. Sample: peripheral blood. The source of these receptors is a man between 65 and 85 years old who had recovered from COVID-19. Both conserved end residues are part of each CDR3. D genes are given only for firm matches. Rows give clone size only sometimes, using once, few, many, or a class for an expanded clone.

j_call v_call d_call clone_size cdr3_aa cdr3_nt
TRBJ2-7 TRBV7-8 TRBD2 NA CASSLGRGGGYEQYF TGTGCCAGCAGCTTAGGGCGCGGGGGGGGGTACGAGCAGTACTTC
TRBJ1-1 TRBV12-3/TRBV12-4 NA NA CASSGYTEAFF TGTGCCAGCAGCGGGTACACTGAAGCTTTCTTT
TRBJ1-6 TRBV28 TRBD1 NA CASFPTDRGSPLHF TGTGCCAGCTTTCCTACGGACAGGGGATCACCCCTCCACTTT
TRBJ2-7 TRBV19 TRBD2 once CASSAGGSSYEQYF TGTGCCAGTAGTGCCGGCGGGAGCTCCTACGAGCAGTACTTC
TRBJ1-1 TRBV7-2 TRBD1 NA CASSLRGTGWNTEAFF TGTGCCAGCAGCTTACGCGGGACAGGGTGGAACACTGAAGCTTTCTTT
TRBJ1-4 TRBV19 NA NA CASSSPAETRNEKLFF TGTGCCAGTAGTTCACCGGCAGAAACTAGAAATGAAAAACTGTTTTTT
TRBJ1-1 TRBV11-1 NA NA CASSDSGSTEAFF TGTGCCAGCAGCGACTCAGGGTCCACTGAAGCTTTCTTT
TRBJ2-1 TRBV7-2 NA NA CASSSSGGASYNEQFF TGTGCCAGCAGCTCCTCGGGCGGGGCTTCCTACAATGAGCAGTTCTTC
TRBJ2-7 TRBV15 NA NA CATSRDYSGYEQYF TGTGCCACCAGCAGAGATTATAGTGGTTACGAGCAGTACTTC
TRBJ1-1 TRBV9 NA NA CASSVGLMDHLGAMNTEAFF TGTGCCAGCAGCGTAGGTTTAATGGACCACCTGGGGGCTATGAACACTGAAGCTTTCTTT
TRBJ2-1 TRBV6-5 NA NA CASRALAEQFF TGTGCCAGCAGAGCATTAGCTGAGCAGTTCTTC
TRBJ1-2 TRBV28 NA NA CASSLTIHGYTF TGTGCCAGCAGTTTAACTATACATGGCTACACCTTC
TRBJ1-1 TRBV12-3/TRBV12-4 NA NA CASSLTRTEAFF TGTGCCAGCAGTTTAACTAGGACTGAAGCTTTCTTT
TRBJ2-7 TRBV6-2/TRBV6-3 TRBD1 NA CASSPWGTVYEQYF TGTGCCAGCAGCCCGTGGGGGACAGTCTACGAGCAGTACTTC
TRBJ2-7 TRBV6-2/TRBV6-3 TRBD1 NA CASSQTGNPYEQYF TGTGCCAGCAGTCAGACAGGGAACCCCTACGAGCAGTACTTC
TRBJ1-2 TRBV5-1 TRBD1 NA CASSPQGAGAYGYTF TGCGCCAGCAGCCCCCAGGGGGCGGGCGCCTATGGCTACACCTTC
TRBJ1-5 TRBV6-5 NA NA CASTEGGPRAPQHF TGTGCCAGCACCGAGGGGGGGCCCCGGGCGCCCCAGCATTTT
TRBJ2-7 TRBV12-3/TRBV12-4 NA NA CASSFGPGEQYF TGTGCCAGCAGTTTCGGCCCAGGCGAGCAGTACTTC
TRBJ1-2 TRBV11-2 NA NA CASSLAGNYGYTF TGTGCCAGCAGCTTAGCCGGGAACTATGGCTACACCTTC
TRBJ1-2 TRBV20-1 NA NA CSARAGRGYTF TGCAGTGCTAGAGCAGGGCGAGGCTACACCTTC
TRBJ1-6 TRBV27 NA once CASSFVTGDSPLHF TGTGCCAGCAGTTTTGTTACCGGGGATTCACCCCTCCACTTT
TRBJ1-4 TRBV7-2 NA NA CASSLAAWAEKLFF TGTGCCAGCAGCTTAGCGGCCTGGGCTGAAAAACTGTTTTTT
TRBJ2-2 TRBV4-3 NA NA CASSQDLRGAGTGELFF TGCGCCAGCAGCCAAGATCTCAGGGGCGCAGGCACCGGGGAGCTGTTTTTT
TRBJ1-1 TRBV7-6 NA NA CASSLQGGTEAFF TGTGCCAGCAGCTTACAGGGAGGGACTGAAGCTTTCTTT
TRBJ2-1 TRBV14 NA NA CASSQLPSSSLSLYNEQFF TGTGCCAGCAGCCAACTTCCCTCGAGTTCCTTATCCTTATACAATGAGCAGTTCTTC
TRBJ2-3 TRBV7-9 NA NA CASSPNRASDTDTQYF TGTGCCAGCAGCCCGAACAGGGCCAGCGACACAGATACGCAGTATTTT
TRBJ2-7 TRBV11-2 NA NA CASSSQRREYEQYF TGTGCCAGCAGCTCCCAGAGACGGGAGTACGAGCAGTACTTC
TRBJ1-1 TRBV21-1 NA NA CASGGQGNVWDTEAFF TGTGCCAGCGGGGGACAGGGGAACGTCTGGGACACTGAAGCTTTCTTT
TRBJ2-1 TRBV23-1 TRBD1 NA CASSQSDRGMYNEQFF TGCGCCAGCAGTCAATCGGACAGGGGGATGTACAATGAGCAGTTCTTC
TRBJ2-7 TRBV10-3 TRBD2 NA CAISAGLDSDEQYF TGTGCCATCAGTGCCGGACTAGATTCTGACGAGCAGTACTTC
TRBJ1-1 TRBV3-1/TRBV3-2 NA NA CASSLRVNTEAFF TGTGCCAGCAGCCTGCGGGTAAACACTGAAGCTTTCTTT
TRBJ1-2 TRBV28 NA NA CASSVQGYPNYGYTF TGTGCCAGCAGTGTACAGGGTTACCCAAACTATGGCTACACCTTC
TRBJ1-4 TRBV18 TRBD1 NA CASSRGHNEKLFF TGTGCCAGCTCTAGGGGGCATAATGAAAAACTGTTTTTT
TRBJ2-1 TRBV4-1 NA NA CASSFSGGPGTYNEQFF TGCGCCAGCAGCTTTTCGGGGGGCCCCGGGACCTACAATGAGCAGTTCTTC
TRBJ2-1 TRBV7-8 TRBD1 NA CASSLGSRQGAYNEQFF TGTGCCAGCAGCTTAGGAAGTAGACAGGGGGCCTACAATGAGCAGTTCTTC
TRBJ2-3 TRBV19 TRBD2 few CASKERDSTFFRTQYF TGTGCCAGTAAAGAGCGGGACTCCACTTTTTTTCGTACGCAGTATTTT
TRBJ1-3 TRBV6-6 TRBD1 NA CASSDSRGLSGNTIYF TGTGCCAGCAGCGACTCAAGGGGGCTCTCTGGAAACACCATATATTTT
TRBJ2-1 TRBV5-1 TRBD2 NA CASSWTSGGDEQFF TGCGCCAGCAGCTGGACTAGCGGGGGGGACGAGCAGTTCTTC